The entry that follows covers one T cell receptor beta chain sequence. TCRdb keeps only in-frame clones here, not all; method: immunoSEQ multiplex PCR. This table has 110,000 to 150,000 clones, 87% appearing once. V shed 5 bases, J shed 10 bases, and the junction held 2 bases outside the gene matches. CDR3 size: 11 residues. The germline V gene encodes CDR1 MNHNY and CDR2 SVGAGI (reference sequence). The entry originates in a study of blood T cell repertoires in COVID-19. The chain combines TRBV6-6 with TRBJ1-2; 9 bases agree with TRBD1. Material for sequencing was PBMCs or T cells enriched from blood (not recorded which). The clonotype comes from a man aged 60 to 75 who had recovered from COVID-19. CDR3 nucleotides: TGTGCCAGCAGTCTACAGGGGGCCTACACCTTC. This codes for CASSLQGAYTF.